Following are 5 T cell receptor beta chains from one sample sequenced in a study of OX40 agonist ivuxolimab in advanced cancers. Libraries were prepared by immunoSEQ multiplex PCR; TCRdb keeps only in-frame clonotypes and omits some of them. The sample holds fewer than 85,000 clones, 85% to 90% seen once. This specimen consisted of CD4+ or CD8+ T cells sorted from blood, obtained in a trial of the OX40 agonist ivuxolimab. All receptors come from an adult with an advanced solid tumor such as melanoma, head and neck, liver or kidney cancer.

CDR3 in amino acids: CASSVGDSGNTIYF. The CDR3 region has the DNA TGTGCCAGCAGCGTAGGCGACTCTGGAAACACCATATATTTT. This rearrangement joins TRBV9 to TRBJ1-3; D call uncertain. Germline CDR1 reads SGDLS; CDR2 reads YYNGEE. The V end was cut by 0 bases, the J end by 0 bases, with 4 bases between. CDR3 length: 14 residues.

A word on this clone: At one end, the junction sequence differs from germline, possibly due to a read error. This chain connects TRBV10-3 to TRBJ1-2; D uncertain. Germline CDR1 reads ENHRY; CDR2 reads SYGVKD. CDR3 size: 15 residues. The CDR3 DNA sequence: TGTGCCAGCAGTGCCCCCGCAAATCCCTGGTATGGCTACACCTTC. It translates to CASSAPANPWYGYTF.

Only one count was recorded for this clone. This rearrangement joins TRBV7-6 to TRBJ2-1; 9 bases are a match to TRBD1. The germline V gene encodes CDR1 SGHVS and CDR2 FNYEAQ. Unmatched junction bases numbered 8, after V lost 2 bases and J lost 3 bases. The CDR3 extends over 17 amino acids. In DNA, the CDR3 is TGTGCCAGCAGCTTAAAGGGTCGGGACAGGGACTACAATGAGCAGTTCTTC. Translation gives CASSLKGRDRDYNEQFF.

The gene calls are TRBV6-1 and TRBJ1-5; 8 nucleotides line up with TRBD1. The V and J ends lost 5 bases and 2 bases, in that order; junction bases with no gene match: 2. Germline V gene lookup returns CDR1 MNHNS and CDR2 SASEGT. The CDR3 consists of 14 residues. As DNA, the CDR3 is TGTGCCAGCAGTAAGACAGGGGGCAATCAGCCCCAGCATTTT. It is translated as CASSKTGGNQPQHF.

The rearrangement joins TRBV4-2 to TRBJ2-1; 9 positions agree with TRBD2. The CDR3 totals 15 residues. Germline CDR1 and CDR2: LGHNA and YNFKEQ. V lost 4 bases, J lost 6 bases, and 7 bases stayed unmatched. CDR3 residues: CASSPGAGGTNEQFF. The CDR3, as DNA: TGTGCCAGCAGCCCAGGAGCGGGGGGAACCAATGAGCAGTTCTTC.